Sequencing of this T cell receptor (beta chain) was carried out in a study of T cell responses to AZD1222 COVID-19 vaccine. V lost 2 bases and J lost 9; bases outside the gene matches: 5. This CDR3 spans 12 amino acids. CDR1 is SGHDT and CDR2 is YYEEEE in the germline V gene. Repertoires were generated with immunoSEQ multiplex PCR, while TCRdb's copy carries only in-frame clones and drops some. The sample records about 150,000 clones, around 89% being singletons. The sequences come from peripheral blood, collected on day 0 of AZD1222 vaccination. The receptor's source is an adult in good health. The chain has TRBV5-6 and TRBJ2-7; TRBD1 agrees at 7 bases. The CDR3, as DNA: TGTGCCAGCAGCTTTACAGGGGTAGGGCAGTACTTC. Its translation is CASSFTGVGQYF.